This T cell receptor beta chain was observed in a study of read filtering for tumor transcriptome and immune sequencing. The library was built from approximately 400 ng RNA with molecular barcoded adaptors for alpha/delta and beta/gamma chains. TCRdb re-analysed the reads in MiXCR, keeping a single row per CDR3 protein. The repertoire consists of fewer than 7,000 distinct CDR3 sequences, with around 21% occurring once and the leading ten covering 20% to 25%. Trimming removed 3 bases from V and 4 bases from J; junction bases left unmatched: 9. Germline values: CDR1 LGHNA, CDR2 YNFKEQ. This CDR3 is 17 amino acids long. This clonotype was seen ten or more times.

The chain employs TRBV4-2 and TRBJ2-7, with TRBD2 identical over 13 bases. The sequence came from a donor at least 40 years old with multiple myeloma. The sequencing input was a population of CD138-negative cells sorted from bone marrow. This CDR3 is CASSHPGLAGVAYEQYF. The CDR3 nucleotides are TGTGCCAGCAGCCATCCCGGACTAGCGGGAGTGGCTTACGAGCAGTACTTC.